The entry below describes one TCR beta chain. Its specificity is not known. Germline CDR1 is MDHEN and CDR2 is SYDVKM. Unmatched junction bases numbered 5, after V lost 4 bases and J lost 1 base. CDR3 length: 16 amino acids. This sample was included in a study of Ad26.COV2.S vaccination and SARS-CoV-2 variants. Whole-study findings and limits: Individuals receiving vaccine had higher spike-specific TCR breadth than placebo recipients did. Responses of T cells in total may have been underestimated by the TCR breadth and depth analyses.

TCRdb keeps only in-frame clones here, not all; method: immunoSEQ multiplex PCR. The sample includes 87,000 or so clones, roughly 85% of them seen just once. The receptor comes from a human donor who had recovered from COVID-19. The sample was peripheral blood, taken after recovery from COVID-19. This chain joins TRBV28 and TRBJ2-7; 12 bases match TRBD2. CDR3 residues: CASSSRGTSGSYEQYF. DNA for the CDR3: TGTGCCAGCAGTTCCCGAGGGACTAGCGGGTCCTACGAGCAGTACTTC. Using reference TRBV28 and TRBJ2-7 for the parts outside the CDR3, the full variable domain is DVKVTQSSRYLVKRTGEKVFLECVQDMDHENMFWYRQDPGLGLRLIYFSYDVKMKEKGDIPEGYSVSREKKERFSLILESASTNQTSMYLCASSSRGTSGSYEQYFGPGTRLTVT.